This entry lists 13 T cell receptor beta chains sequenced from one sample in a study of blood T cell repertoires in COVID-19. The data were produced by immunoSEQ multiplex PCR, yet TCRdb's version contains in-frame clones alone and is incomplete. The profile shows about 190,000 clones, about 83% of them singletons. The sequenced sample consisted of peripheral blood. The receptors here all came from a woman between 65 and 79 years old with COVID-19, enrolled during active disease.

CDR3: CASSLRDAQETQYF. The CDR3 DNA is TGTGCCAGCTCACTGCGGGACGCCCAAGAGACCCAGTACTTC. The chain uses TRBV18 and TRBJ2-5; TRBD2 might be the D (6 bases). V lost 4 bases and J 1 base, leaving 10 bases between the germline ends. The CDR3 covers 14 residues. Germline assignment: CDR1 KGHSH and CDR2 LQKENI.

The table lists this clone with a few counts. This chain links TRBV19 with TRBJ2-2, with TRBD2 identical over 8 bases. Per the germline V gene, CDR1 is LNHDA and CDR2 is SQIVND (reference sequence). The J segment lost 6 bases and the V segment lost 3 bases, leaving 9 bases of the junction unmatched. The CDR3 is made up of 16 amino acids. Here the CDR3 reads CASSMWGSGMSGELFF. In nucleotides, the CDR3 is TGTGCCAGTAGTATGTGGGGTAGCGGGATGTCCGGGGAGCTGTTTTTT.

The CDR3 sequence: CASTTDQGGNQPQHF. The CDR3 coding sequence is TGTGCCAGCACCACAGACCAGGGGGGCAATCAGCCCCAGCATTTT. The chain employs TRBV6-6 and TRBJ1-5; 7 bases match TRBD1. The CDR3 sequence is 15 residues long. V shed 7 bases, J shed 2 bases, and the junction held 8 bases outside the gene matches. CDR1 and CDR2 from the germline V gene are MNHNY and SVGAGI (reference sequence).

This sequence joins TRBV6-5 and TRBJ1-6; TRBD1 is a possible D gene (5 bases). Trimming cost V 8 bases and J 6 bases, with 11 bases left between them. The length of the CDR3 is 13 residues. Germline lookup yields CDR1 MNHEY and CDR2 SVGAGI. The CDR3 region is CASGASLNSPLHF. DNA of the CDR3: TGTGCCAGCGGGGCCAGCCTTAATTCACCCCTCCACTTT.

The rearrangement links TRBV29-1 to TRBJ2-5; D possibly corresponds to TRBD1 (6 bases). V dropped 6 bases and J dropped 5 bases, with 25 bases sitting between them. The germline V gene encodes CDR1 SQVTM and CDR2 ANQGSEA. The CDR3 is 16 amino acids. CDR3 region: CSVGNRAPFGQETQYF. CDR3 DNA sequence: TGCAGCGTGGGTAACAGGGCTCCATTTGGTCAGGAGACCCAGTACTTC.

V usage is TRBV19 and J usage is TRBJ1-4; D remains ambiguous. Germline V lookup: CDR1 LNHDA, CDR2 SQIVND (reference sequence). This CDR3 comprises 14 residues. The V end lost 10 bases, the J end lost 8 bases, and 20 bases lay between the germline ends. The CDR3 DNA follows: TGTGCCACCGAAAGCGGGTTGCCGGTGGAAAAACTGTTTTTT. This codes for CATESGLPVEKLFF.

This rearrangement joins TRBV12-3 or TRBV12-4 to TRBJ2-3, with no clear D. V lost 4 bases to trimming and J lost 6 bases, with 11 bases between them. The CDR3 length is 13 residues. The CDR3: CASSSPTRDTQYF. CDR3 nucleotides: TGTGCCAGCAGTTCCCCCACGCGGGATACGCAGTATTTT.

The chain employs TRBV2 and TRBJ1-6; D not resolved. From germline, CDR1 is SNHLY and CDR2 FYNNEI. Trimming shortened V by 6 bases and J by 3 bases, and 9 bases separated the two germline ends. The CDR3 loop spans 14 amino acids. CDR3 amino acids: CASSPRDYNSPLHF. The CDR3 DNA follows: TGTGCCAGCAGCCCTCGGGACTATAATTCACCCCTCCACTTT.

CDR3 region: CASRSADYNEQFF. The CDR3 DNA is TGTGCCAGTAGGTCGGCGGATTACAATGAGCAGTTCTTC. This chain links TRBV19 with TRBJ2-1; D is uncertain. The CDR3 is 13 amino acids. From germline, CDR1 is LNHDA and CDR2 SQIVND (reference sequence). Trimming pared 6 bases from V and 4 bases from J, leaving 10 bases between.

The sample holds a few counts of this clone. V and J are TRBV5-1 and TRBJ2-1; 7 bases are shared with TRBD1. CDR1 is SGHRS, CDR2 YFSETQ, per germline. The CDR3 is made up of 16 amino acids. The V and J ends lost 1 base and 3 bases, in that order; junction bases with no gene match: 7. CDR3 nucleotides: TGCGCCAGCAGCTTGTTTACCCGGGACAGCTACAATGAGCAGTTCTTC. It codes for CASSLFTRDSYNEQFF.

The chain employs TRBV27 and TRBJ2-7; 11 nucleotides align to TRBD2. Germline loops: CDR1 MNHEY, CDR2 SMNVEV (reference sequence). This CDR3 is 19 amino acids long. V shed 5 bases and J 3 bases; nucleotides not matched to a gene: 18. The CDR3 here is CASSPRWVAGGLLIYEQYF. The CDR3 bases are TGTGCCAGCAGTCCCCGTTGGGTAGCGGGAGGGCTCCTTATCTACGAGCAGTACTTC.

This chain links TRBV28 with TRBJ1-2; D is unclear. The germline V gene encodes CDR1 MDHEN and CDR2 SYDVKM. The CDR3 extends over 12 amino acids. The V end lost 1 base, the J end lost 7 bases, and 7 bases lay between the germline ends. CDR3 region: CASSLSRSGYTF. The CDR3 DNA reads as TGTGCCAGCAGTTTATCGAGGAGTGGCTACACCTTC.

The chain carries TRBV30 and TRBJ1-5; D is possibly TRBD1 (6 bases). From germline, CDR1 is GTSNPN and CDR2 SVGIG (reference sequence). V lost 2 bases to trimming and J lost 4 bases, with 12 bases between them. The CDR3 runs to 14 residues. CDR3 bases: TGTGCCTGGAGTTCAGGGGTACGGAATCAGCCCCAGCATTTT. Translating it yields CAWSSGVRNQPQHF. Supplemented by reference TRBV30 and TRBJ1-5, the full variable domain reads SQTIHQWPATLVQPVGSPLSLECTVEGTSNPNLYWYRQAAGRGLQLLFYSVGIGQISSEVPQNLSASRPQDRQFILSSKKLLLSDSGFYLCAWSSGVRNQPQHFGDGTRLSIL.